This entry is about one T cell receptor beta chain. The conserved phenylalanine or tryptophan normally closing the CDR3 is absent here, so this likely arose from a read error. The CDR3 is 13 amino acids. Germline V gives CDR1 SQVTM, CDR2 ANQGSEA. These data belong to a study of tumor-infiltrating lymphocytes in primary liver carcinoma. With a constant-region primer, TCR beta cDNA was made from about 0.55 ug of total RNA. Sequencing libraries for TCR beta derived from three nested multiplex PCR rounds that used slightly modified ARM-PCR. Use of TRBV1-TRBV30 forward primers with a C-beta reverse primer characterized the first two PCR rounds, which lasted approximately 11 cycles each. From the multiplex PCR reads, TCRdb called clonotypes with MiXCR, one entry per CDR3 protein. Here the sample spans roughly 190,000 distinct CDR3 sequences, approximately 86% being singletons. From unsorted bulk tissue weighing roughly 17-34 mg, DNA and RNA were co-extracted. All patients had surgically resected primary liver carcinoma.

This chain links TRBV29-1 with TRBJ1-4, with D uncertain. Sequences were obtained from tumor tissue from primary liver carcinoma. This TCR was recovered from a man aged 35 to 55 with primary liver carcinoma and hepatitis B virus infection. CDR3 sequence: CNVDGGMGEKLFS. In DNA form, the CDR3 reads TGCAACGTTGACGGAGGAATGGGTGAAAAACTGTTTTCT.